One sample yielded the 18 T cell receptor beta chains listed below, sequenced in a study of shared clonotypes between healthy human individuals. The protocol was immunoSEQ multiplex PCR, while the TCRdb copy is restricted to in-frame clones and leaves out a portion. The repertoire holds some 500,000 clones, with roughly 95% as singletons. Material: naive CD4+ T cells sorted from blood. Stated subset: CD45RA+ positively selected. The source is a woman under 40 in good health.

The chain couples TRBV15 to TRBJ2-3; 10 bases line up with TRBD2. The CDR3 sequence is 17 residues long. V was pared by 8 bases and J by 2 bases, with 13 bases of the junction left unmatched. The germline CDR1 and CDR2 sequences are LNHNV and YYDKDF (reference sequence). The CDR3 bases are TGTGCCACCGACGGGACTAGCGCTTCTCAGGACACAGATACGCAGTATTTT. Translation gives CATDGTSASQDTDTQYF. The full variable domain, its missing parts supplied by reference TRBV15 and TRBJ2-3, is DAMVIQNPRYQVTQFGKPVTLSCSQTLNHNVMYWYQQKSSQAPKLLFHYYDKDFNNEADTPDNFQSRRPNTSFCFLDIRSPGLGDTAMYLCATDGTSASQDTDTQYFGPGTRLTVL.

The CDR3 region has the DNA TGTGCCAGCAGCATCTCGGACATATTCTCCTACAATGAGCAGTTCTTC. Translated, it gives CASSISDIFSYNEQFF. The V call is TRBV11-2, the J call TRBJ2-1; D may be TRBD1 (5 bases). The CDR3 extends over 16 amino acids. Trimming shortened V by 5 bases and J by 0 bases, and 14 bases separated the two germline ends. Germline V gene lookup returns CDR1 SGHAT and CDR2 FQNNGV.

The J gene is TRBJ1-2, the V gene TRBV28, with D unclear. V dropped 1 base and J dropped 3 bases, with 0 bases sitting between them. This CDR3 is built from 11 residues. CDR1 MDHEN and CDR2 SYDVKM come from the germline V gene. CDR3 loop: CASSLYYGYTF. CDR3 bases: TGTGCCAGCAGTTTATACTATGGCTACACCTTC.

The rearrangement joins TRBV30 to TRBJ1-1, with TRBD1 matching over 7 bases. Germline CDR1 and CDR2: GTSNPN and SVGIG (reference sequence). The J segment lost 9 bases and the V segment lost 0 bases, leaving 10 bases of the junction unmatched. CDR3 length: 14 residues. CDR3 nucleotides: TGTGCCTGGAGTGTACCCCCAGGGGGGGGAAAAGCTTTCTTT. Its protein is CAWSVPPGGGKAFF.

The V gene is TRBV11-2, the J gene TRBJ2-7; D uncertain. Trimming stripped 1 base from V and 3 bases from J, with 7 bases between. The CDR3 is 13 amino acids. Germline assignment: CDR1 SGHAT and CDR2 FQNNGV. The CDR3 here is CASSLAVSYEQYF. The CDR3 DNA sequence: TGTGCCAGCAGCTTAGCCGTGAGCTACGAGCAGTACTTC.

The V gene is TRBV28, the J gene TRBJ1-5, with TRBD1 identical over 7 bases. V shed 6 bases and J 0 bases; nucleotides not matched to a gene: 5. Germline V lookup: CDR1 MDHEN, CDR2 SYDVKM. The CDR3 spans 15 residues. In DNA, the CDR3 is TGTGCCAGCAGGATAGGGGGCAGTAGCAATCAGCCCCAGCATTTT. Protein: CASRIGGSSNQPQHF.

This clone was detected only once. The rearrangement links TRBV25-1 to TRBJ1-4; 9 nucleotides line up with TRBD1. V was clipped by 8 bases and J by 7 bases; unmatched bases: 8. The CDR3 runs to 14 residues. CDR1 is MGHDK, CDR2 SYGVNS, per germline. Here the CDR3 reads CASAKQGAGEKLFF. In DNA, the CDR3 is TGTGCCAGCGCAAAACAGGGGGCCGGTGAAAAACTGTTTTTT.

In its sample, this clone was seen a few times. V and J are TRBV27 and TRBJ1-5; no clear D. Deletions cut 5 bases from V and 0 bases from J, with 17 bases between. The germline V gene encodes CDR1 MNHEY and CDR2 SMNVEV (reference sequence). The CDR3 runs to 17 residues. The CDR3 DNA reads TGTGCCAGCAGTCAACGACAAGTACGCCATAGCAATCAGCCCCAGCATTTT. Encoded protein: CASSQRQVRHSNQPQHF.

V usage is TRBV5-1 and J usage is TRBJ2-7, with TRBD2 as a possible D gene (6 bases). The ends were cut back, 2 bases at V and 0 bases at J, with 15 bases in the middle. Germline CDR1 SGHRS, CDR2 YFSETQ. The CDR3 covers 16 residues. CDR3 in DNA: TGCGCCAGCAGCTTATCCGGGACCGGGAGCTCCTACGAGCAGTACTTC. Its translation is CASSLSGTGSSYEQYF.

The genes are TRBV9 and TRBJ2-6, with TRBD2 identical over 7 bases. V dropped 2 bases and J dropped 0; count of bases not matched to a gene: 2. CDR1 and CDR2 from the germline V gene are SGDLS and YYNGEE. The CDR3 consists of 16 residues. CDR3 sequence reads: CASSVGGSSGANVLTF. DNA of the CDR3: TGTGCCAGCAGCGTCGGCGGGAGCTCTGGGGCCAACGTCCTGACTTTC.

The chain is built from TRBV25-1 and TRBJ1-1; the D is unclear. This CDR3 spans 12 amino acids. Germline V gene sequence: CDR1 MGHDK, CDR2 SYGVNS. This chain's CDR3 is CAHGSNPAEAFF. The CDR3 DNA follows: TGTGCACATGGATCGAACCCGGCTGAAGCTTTCTTT. Based on the CDR3 plus reference TRBV25-1 and TRBJ1-1, the full variable domain is EADIYQTPRYLVIGTGKKITLECSQTMGHDKMYWYQQDPGMELHLIHYSYGVNSTEKGDLSSESTVSRIRTEHFPLTLESARPSHTSQYLCAHGSNPAEAFFGQGTRLTVV.

CDR3 coding DNA: TGTGCCAGCATCTCCTATGGCCCCTACACCGGGGAGCTGTTTTTT. Protein: CASISYGPYTGELFF. The chain is built from TRBV6-1 and TRBJ2-2; D uncertain. Germline V CDR1 and CDR2: MNHNS, SASEGT. Trimming took 7 bases from V and 3 from J, leaving 15 bases between them. The CDR3 runs 15 residues.

V is TRBV15 and J is TRBJ1-5; D is unresolved. V was shortened by 2 bases and J by 2 bases, with 4 bases between the two germline ends. The CDR3 length is 13 residues. CDR1 is LNHNV, CDR2 YYDKDF, per germline (reference sequence). DNA of the CDR3: TGTGCCACCAGCAGACAGGGCAATCAGCCCCAGCATTTT. Encoded protein: CATSRQGNQPQHF.

The rearrangement uses TRBV30 and TRBJ2-5, with TRBD2 matching over 12 bases. Germline V gene lookup returns CDR1 GTSNPN and CDR2 SVGIG (reference sequence). V shed 0 bases, J shed 4 bases, and the junction held 6 bases outside the gene matches. The CDR3 runs to 16 residues. The CDR3 DNA reads TGTGCCTGGAGTGTTCACTCGGGACTAGCGGGAGAGACCCAGTACTTC. Encoded protein: CAWSVHSGLAGETQYF.

This clone has only one observation. The chain links TRBV19 to TRBJ2-5; a possible D gene is TRBD2 (5 bases). TRBJ2-7 explains the end of the DNA better; the J call may be wrong. The CDR3 covers 17 residues. From germline, CDR1 is LNHDA and CDR2 SQIVND (reference sequence). CDR3: CASSIALADYYPYEQYF. CDR3 nucleotides: TGTGCCAGTAGTATAGCGTTGGCAGACTACTACCCCTACGAGCAGTACTTC.

Details on this clone: The sample has other DNA sequences that encode this CDR3 too. This sequence joins TRBV5-1 and TRBJ2-1; 14 bases map to TRBD2. Germline trimming cut 0 bases from V and 8 bases from J; bases unmatched to any gene: 1. CDR3 length equals 15 residues. Germline V gene data show CDR1 as SGHRS and CDR2 as YFSETQ. CDR3 sequence: CASSLGLAGGHEQFF. The CDR3 DNA follows: TGCGCCAGCAGCTTGGGACTAGCGGGAGGGCATGAGCAGTTCTTC.

The V call is TRBV29-1, the J call TRBJ1-1; D is ambiguous. V was cut by 3 bases and J by 0 bases, with 8 bases left in between. The CDR3 consists of 13 residues. Germline V CDR1 and CDR2: SQVTM, ANQGSEA. CDR3 DNA: TGCAGCGTTGAGAAGGATTTGAACACTGAAGCTTTCTTT. Its protein product is CSVEKDLNTEAFF.

The chain uses TRBV7-2 and TRBJ1-5; 7 positions agree with TRBD1. This CDR3 contains 16 residues. The germline V gene has CDR1 SGHTA and CDR2 FQGNSA. Trimming removed 1 base from V and 0 bases from J; junction bases left unmatched: 3. The chain's CDR3 is CASSLVGTDSNQPQHF. CDR3 nucleotide sequence: TGTGCCAGCAGCTTAGTAGGGACAGATAGCAATCAGCCCCAGCATTTT.